This T cell receptor beta chain is from a study of T cells in Graves' hyperthyroidism and ophthalmopathy. Study summary: Peripheral blood was collected at initial diagnosis, before any treatment.

Disease duration was under 3 months in the ophthalmopathy patients, who also had a Clinical Activity Score of at least 3 and a NOSPECS grade of at least 4. Each 10 ml fresh peripheral blood draw supplied the PBMCs. What was amplified from RNA transcripts were TCR beta CDR3 regions. TCR CDR3 regions were first amplified by RT-PCR with HTBI primers. TCRdb independently ran MiXCR on the multiplex PCR reads; one entry per CDR3 protein. The sample shows about 610,000 distinct CDR3 sequences, approximately 15% of them seen only once. CDR3 size: 13 residues. Per the germline V gene, CDR1 is MDHEN and CDR2 is SYDVKM. V was clipped by 8 bases and J by 7 bases, with 17 bases between them.

This TCR was sampled from a woman aged 40 to 50 with Graves' ophthalmopathy. The gene calls are TRBV28 and TRBJ1-2; D is undetermined. The sequencing sample was made of blood. The CDR3 protein is CASGSRNSLGYTF. Here the CDR3 DNA reads TGTGCCAGCGGAAGTCGAAACAGTCTTGGCTACACCTTC.